These T cell receptor beta chains were read from a single sample in a study of T-cell reconstitution after alpha-beta-depleted transplantation in children. TCRdb reanalysed the PCR reads using MiXCR and keeps one entry per CDR3 protein. Of about a million distinct CDR3 sequences in the sample, less than 30% are singletons; the top ten hold 28%. The sequenced sample was PBMCs, mostly from graft donor cells, obtained 360 days after TCRalphabeta/CD19-depleted stem cell transplant. These receptors originate from a boy under two years old who had a stem cell transplant for SCID, so the T cells may come from the graft donor. The CDR3 runs from the conserved cysteine through the conserved F or W. A D gene is named only where the DNA matches it firmly. Not every row has a clone size; where given, it reads once, few, many or a size class.

d_call | clone_size | j_call | v_call | cdr3_aa | cdr3_nt
. | . | TRBJ2-5 | TRBV20-1 | CSAGPGPTETQYF | TGCAGTGCCGGACCGGGCCCTACGGAGACCCAGTACTTC
. | few | TRBJ1-1 | TRBV5-1 | CASSLVGESTEAFF | TGCGCCAGCAGCTTGGTGGGGGAGTCCACTGAAGCTTTCTTT
. | few | TRBJ2-7 | TRBV6-5 | CASSYSARSYEQYF | TGTGCCAGCAGTTACTCGGCACGCTCCTACGAGCAGTACTTC
. | . | TRBJ2-7 | TRBV6-5 | CASSYSKGPLYEQYF | TGTGCCAGCAGTTACTCGAAGGGCCCCCTCTACGAGCAGTACTTC
. | . | TRBJ2-7 | TRBV28 | CASSLTPPRFSYEQYF | TGTGCCAGCAGTTTAACCCCCCCCAGGTTCTCCTACGAGCAGTACTTC
. | . | TRBJ1-1 | TRBV7-3 | CASSFFRATEAFF | TGTGCCAGCAGCTTCTTCAGGGCGACTGAAGCTTTCTTT
TRBD1 | . | TRBJ1-4 | TRBV20-1 | CSATSTGGTNEKLFF | TGCAGTGCTACGTCAACAGGGGGGACTAATGAAAAACTGTTTTTT
. | . | TRBJ1-1 | TRBV15 | CATQAVGRGNTEAFF | TGTGCCACCCAAGCAGTGGGGAGGGGGAACACTGAAGCTTTCTTT
TRBD2 | . | TRBJ2-1 | TRBV7-6 | CASSLRLAGGLGNEQFF | TGTGCCAGCAGCCTCCGGCTAGCGGGGGGGCTTGGGAATGAGCAGTTCTTC
. | . | TRBJ1-1 | TRBV5-6 | CASSFLGQSRRTEAFF | TGTGCCAGCAGCTTCCTCGGACAGTCGAGGAGAACTGAAGCTTTCTTT
. | few | TRBJ2-7 | TRBV2 | CASSDLPPVRYF | TGTGCCAGCAGTGATCTCCCCCCGGTCAGGTACTTC
. | . | TRBJ1-3 | TRBV29-1 | CSVGWGRNSGNTIYF | TGCAGCGTCGGCTGGGGACGGAACTCTGGAAACACCATATATTTT
. | few | TRBJ2-3 | TRBV15 | CATSREGGSTDTQYF | TGTGCCACCAGCAGAGAAGGCGGTAGCACAGATACGCAGTATTTT
TRBD1 | few | TRBJ2-3 | TRBV10-1 | CASSLQGARDTQYF | TGCGCCAGCAGTTTACAGGGGGCGCGAGATACGCAGTATTTT
. | once | TRBJ1-2 | TRBV29-1 | CSVRTVNYGYTF | TGCAGCGTTAGGACAGTTAACTATGGCTACACCTTC
. | few | TRBJ2-2 | TRBV5-1 | CASSLAGTPTGELFF | TGCGCCAGCAGCTTGGCGGGGACCCCAACCGGGGAGCTGTTTTTT
. | few | TRBJ1-1 | TRBV7-2 | CASRQRRVNTEAFF | TGTGCCAGCAGACAACGACGGGTGAACACTGAAGCTTTCTTT
. | . | TRBJ2-5 | TRBV12-3/TRBV12-4 | CASSWTARGGSETQYF | TGTGCCAGCAGTTGGACAGCGAGAGGGGGGTCAGAGACCCAGTACTTC
. | . | TRBJ2-4 | TRBV20-1 | CSAMMGFGIQYF | TGCAGTGCTATGATGGGGTTCGGCATTCAGTACTTC
. | . | TRBJ1-1 | TRBV20-1 | CSAREKPTLNTEAFF | TGCAGTGCTAGAGAAAAACCAACCCTGAACACTGAAGCTTTCTTT
. | . | TRBJ2-2 | TRBV27 | CASSFTPTVGARELFF | TGTGCCAGCAGTTTTACCCCCACCGTGGGGGCCCGGGAGCTGTTTTTT
. | . | TRBJ2-1 | TRBV7-2 | CASSLGAGYRNEQFF | TGTGCCAGCAGCTTAGGGGCAGGGTATCGCAATGAGCAGTTCTTC
. | few | TRBJ2-6 | TRBV7-9 | CASSSTENWPGANVLTF | TGTGCCAGCAGCTCAACAGAGAACTGGCCTGGGGCCAACGTCCTGACTTTC
. | . | TRBJ2-1 | TRBV24-1 | CATSVSGVDEQFF | TGTGCCACCAGCGTTTCGGGGGTAGATGAGCAGTTCTTC
TRBD1 | many | TRBJ2-7 | TRBV10-2 | CASSPGQGVYEQYF | TGCGCCAGCAGCCCGGGACAGGGAGTATACGAGCAGTACTTC
. | few | TRBJ2-7 | TRBV5-1 | CASSRGKEYDYEQYF | TGCGCCAGCAGCCGCGGGAAGGAGTACGACTACGAGCAGTACTTC
TRBD2 | . | TRBJ2-5 | TRBV11-2 | CASSLWAAGGQETQYF | TGTGCCAGCAGCTTATGGGCAGCGGGGGGCCAAGAGACCCAGTACTTC
. | few | TRBJ2-1 | TRBV7-8 | CASSLLHPNEQFF | TGTGCCAGCAGCTTATTACACCCCAATGAGCAGTTCTTC
. | many | TRBJ2-7 | TRBV7-9 | CASRKIPGRKIYEQYF | TGTGCCAGCAGAAAAATACCGGGACGGAAAATCTACGAGCAGTACTTC
TRBD2 | few | TRBJ2-1 | TRBV12-3/TRBV12-4 | CASRYARTSGFYNEQFF | TGTGCCAGCAGATATGCCCGGACTAGCGGGTTTTACAATGAGCAGTTCTTC
. | few | TRBJ2-5 | TRBV7-9 | CASSLARQGRETQYF | TGTGCCAGCAGCTTAGCCAGGCAGGGGAGAGAGACCCAGTACTTC
TRBD1 | many | TRBJ2-3 | TRBV7-2 | CASSLQPWTGSTDTQYF | TGTGCCAGCAGCTTACAACCCTGGACAGGAAGCACAGATACGCAGTATTTT
. | few | TRBJ2-7 | TRBV7-9 | CASTQDQIQQYF | TGTGCCAGCACCCAAGACCAAATCCAGCAGTACTTC
. | . | TRBJ1-1 | TRBV20-1 | CSARDKRQGGTEAFF | TGCAGTGCTAGAGATAAACGGCAGGGCGGGACTGAAGCTTTCTTT
TRBD2 | . | TRBJ2-5 | TRBV12-3/TRBV12-4 | CASSFKGLAAETQYF | TGTGCCAGCAGTTTTAAGGGACTAGCGGCTGAGACCCAGTACTTC
. | . | TRBJ1-1 | TRBV12-5 | CASGLTGATEAFF | TGTGCTAGTGGTTTGACGGGGGCTACTGAAGCTTTCTTT
. | . | TRBJ2-1 | TRBV19 | CAGLGGSTCNEQFF | TGTGCCGGACTGGGCGGGTCAACCTGCAATGAGCAGTTCTTC
. | . | TRBJ2-1 | TRBV11-1 | CASSLFQGTYNEQFF | TGTGCCAGCAGCTTGTTTCAGGGGACCTACAATGAGCAGTTCTTC
. | . | TRBJ2-3 | TRBV15 | CATSRDQIISTDTQYF | TGTGCCACCAGCAGAGATCAGATCATTAGCACAGATACGCAGTATTTT
TRBD2 | . | TRBJ2-7 | TRBV4-2 | CASSQDRSSGVFSYEQYF | TGTGCCAGCAGCCAAGATCGGAGTAGCGGGGTTTTCTCCTACGAGCAGTACTTC
TRBD2 | . | TRBJ2-7 | TRBV10-3 | CAIRGTSEREQYF | TGTGCCATCAGGGGGACTAGCGAGCGCGAGCAGTACTTC
. | . | TRBJ2-7 | TRBV12-3/TRBV12-4 | CASSLWGTTYEQYF | TGTGCCAGCAGTTTATGGGGAACCACCTACGAGCAGTACTTC
. | . | TRBJ2-1 | TRBV10-2 | CASHPYPSSYNEQFF | TGCGCCAGCCATCCTTACCCAAGCTCCTACAATGAGCAGTTCTTC
TRBD2 | . | TRBJ2-1 | TRBV10-3 | CAIRRVLAGGLNEQFF | TGTGCCATCAGGCGGGTACTAGCGGGGGGCCTGAATGAGCAGTTCTTC
. | . | TRBJ2-7 | TRBV6-1 | CASEESYGDPYF | TGTGCCAGCGAGGAATCCTATGGCGATCCGTACTTC
. | . | TRBJ1-4 | TRBV12-3/TRBV12-4 | CASSSGVWANEKLFF | TGTGCCAGCAGTTCAGGGGTGTGGGCTAATGAAAAACTGTTTTTT
TRBD1 | few | TRBJ2-1 | TRBV20-1 | CSASPGQGRSEQFF | TGCAGTGCTAGCCCAGGACAGGGGAGGTCCGAGCAGTTCTTC
TRBD1 | . | TRBJ2-1 | TRBV5-1 | CASSSGTGSNEQFF | TGCGCCAGCAGCTCCGGGACAGGGAGCAATGAGCAGTTCTTC
. | few | TRBJ2-6 | TRBV4-2 | CASSRAGRPPSGANVLTF | TGTGCCAGCAGCCGAGCAGGACGGCCTCCCTCTGGGGCCAACGTCCTGACTTTC
. | few | TRBJ2-5 | TRBV4-2 | CASSQATDWAGDETQYF | TGTGCCAGCAGCCAAGCTACGGACTGGGCGGGCGATGAGACCCAGTACTTC
. | . | TRBJ1-1 | TRBV6-1 | CASRLWTAMNTEAFF | TGTGCCAGCAGACTATGGACAGCCATGAACACTGAAGCTTTCTTT
. | few | TRBJ2-7 | TRBV7-8 | CASSLGGEHPTRYEQYF | TGTGCCAGCAGCTTAGGTGGAGAACACCCTACTAGATACGAGCAGTACTTC
TRBD1 | few | TRBJ1-5 | TRBV6-2/TRBV6-3 | CASSKMGQGNQPQHF | TGTGCCAGCAGTAAGATGGGACAGGGAAATCAGCCCCAGCATTTT